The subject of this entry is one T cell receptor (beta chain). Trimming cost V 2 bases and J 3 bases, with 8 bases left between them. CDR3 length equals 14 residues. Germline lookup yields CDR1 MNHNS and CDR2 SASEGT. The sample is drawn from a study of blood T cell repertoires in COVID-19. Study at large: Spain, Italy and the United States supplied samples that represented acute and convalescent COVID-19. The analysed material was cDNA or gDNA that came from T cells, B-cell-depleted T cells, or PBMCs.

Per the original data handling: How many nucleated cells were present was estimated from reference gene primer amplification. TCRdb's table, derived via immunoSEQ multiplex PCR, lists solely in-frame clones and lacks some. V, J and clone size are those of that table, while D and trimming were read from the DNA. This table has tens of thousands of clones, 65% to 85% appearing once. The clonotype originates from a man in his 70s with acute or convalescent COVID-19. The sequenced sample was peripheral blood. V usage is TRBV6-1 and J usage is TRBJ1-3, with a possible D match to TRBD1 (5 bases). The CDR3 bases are TGTGCCAGCAGTGAATGGAGGGGTGGAAACACCATATATTTT. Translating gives CASSEWRGGNTIYF.